Below are 15 T cell receptor beta chains sequenced from a single sample in a study of OX40 agonist ivuxolimab in advanced cancers. Sequencing was performed with immunoSEQ multiplex PCR; in TCRdb, only in-frame clones are kept and a portion is missing. The sample has about 63,000 clones; about 90% are singletons. The specimen comprised CD4+ or CD8+ T cells sorted from blood, sampled in a trial of the OX40 agonist ivuxolimab. Every receptor here comes from an adult with an advanced solid tumor such as melanoma, head and neck, liver or kidney cancer.

The chain has TRBV25-1 and TRBJ1-3; D unclear. The CDR3 runs to 12 residues. V was shortened by 4 bases and J by 1 base, with 2 bases between the two germline ends. Germline V gene lookup returns CDR1 MGHDK and CDR2 SYGVNS. For the CDR3, the DNA is TGTGCCAGCAGTGGATCTGGAAACACCATATATTTT. Amino acids: CASSGSGNTIYF.

This sequence joins TRBV6-5 and TRBJ1-6, with 7 bases lining up with TRBD1. V shed 6 bases, J shed 5 bases, and the junction held 7 bases outside the gene matches. This CDR3 is 15 amino acids long. Per the germline V gene, CDR1 is MNHEY and CDR2 is SVGAGI. The CDR3 region has the DNA TGTGCCAGCAGCCCACAGGGGAACCATAATTCACCCCTCCACTTT. Translation: CASSPQGNHNSPLHF.

V and J are TRBV7-9 and TRBJ2-1, with 8 nucleotides matching TRBD1. V lost 5 bases and J lost 4; bases outside the gene matches: 10. The CDR3 is 16 residues long. Germline V CDR1 and CDR2: SEHNR, FQNEAQ (reference sequence). This CDR3 is CASSPSWGDRYNEQFF. The CDR3 region has the DNA TGTGCCAGCAGCCCTAGTTGGGGGGACAGGTACAATGAGCAGTTCTTC.

The gene calls are TRBV6-1 and TRBJ2-1; 11 bases are a match to TRBD1. V lost 3 bases to trimming and J lost 4 bases; unmatched junction nucleotides: 2. Per germline, CDR1 MNHNS and CDR2 SASEGT. This CDR3 is built from 15 residues. This chain's CDR3 is CASSEGQGEYNEQFF. CDR3 DNA sequence: TGTGCCAGCAGTGAGGGACAGGGGGAGTACAATGAGCAGTTCTTC.

This chain links TRBV7-3 with TRBJ2-1; D might be TRBD2 (5 bases). The germline CDR1 and CDR2 sequences are SGHTA and FQGTGA. V shed 2 bases and J shed 0 bases, with 17 bases lying between them. The CDR3 consists of 18 residues. CDR3 DNA: TGTGCCAGCAGCTTATTTCCCCCGCTCACTAGCTCCTACAATGAGCAGTTCTTC. This translates into CASSLFPPLTSSYNEQFF. Full variable domain (outside the CDR3, taken from reference TRBV7-3 and TRBJ2-1): GAGVSQTPSNKVTEKGKYVELRCDPISGHTALYWYRQSLGQGPEFLIYFQGTGAADDSGLPNDRFFAVRPEGSVSTLKIQRTERGDSAVYLCASSLFPPLTSSYNEQFFGPGTRLTVL.

This clone was found once. This rearrangement joins TRBV5-6 to TRBJ2-7, with D tentatively TRBD1 or TRBD2 (6 bases each). Germline CDR1 SGHDT, CDR2 YYEEEE. There are 15 residues in the CDR3. V lost 0 bases and J 4 bases, leaving 14 bases between the germline ends. The CDR3 here is CASSLVGLGGYEQYF. The CDR3 DNA reads TGTGCCAGCAGCTTGGTAGGCCTAGGGGGGTACGAGCAGTACTTC.

The gene calls are TRBV27 and TRBJ2-1; TRBD2 agrees at 10 bases. The ends lost 5 bases at V and 7 bases at J; junction bases unmatched: 5. This CDR3 contains 14 residues. Germline V CDR1 and CDR2: MNHEY, SMNVEV (reference sequence). The CDR3 spells CASSPAGGPNEQFF. The CDR3 DNA follows: TGTGCCAGCAGTCCAGCGGGAGGGCCGAATGAGCAGTTCTTC.

The CDR3 spells CASSQGLAGPPYEQYF. DNA of the CDR3: TGTGCCAGCAGCCAGGGGCTAGCGGGACCTCCCTACGAGCAGTACTTC. The chain combines TRBV14 with TRBJ2-7, with 9 positions matching TRBD2. The germline V gene has CDR1 SGHDN and CDR2 FVKESK. CDR3 length equals 16 residues. Trimming cost V 3 bases and J 2 bases; bases outside gene matches: 8.

The genes are TRBV6-4 and TRBJ2-2, with D unresolved. V dropped 3 bases and J dropped 1 base, with 3 bases sitting between them. This CDR3 region has 13 residues. CDR1 and CDR2 (germline): MRHNA, SNTAGT. The CDR3 DNA sequence: TGTGCCAGCAGTGAGGGGAACACCGGGGAGCTGTTTTTT. It yields the protein CASSEGNTGELFF.

V gene TRBV2 combines with J gene TRBJ2-7; TRBD2 is a possible D gene (6 bases). CDR3 length equals 14 residues. The germline V gene has CDR1 SNHLY and CDR2 FYNNEI. Trimming took 6 bases from V and 0 from J, leaving 12 bases between them. The CDR3 is CASSPRGSSYEQYV. CDR3 DNA: TGTGCCAGCAGCCCCCGGGGGAGCTCCTACGAGCAGTACGTC.

The chain has TRBV7-9 and TRBJ1-2; TRBD1 is a possible D gene (5 bases). Looked up from germline, CDR1 is SEHNR and CDR2 is FQNEAQ (reference sequence). Trimming stripped 0 bases from V and 7 bases from J, with 12 bases between. The CDR3 extends over 14 amino acids. The DNA for the CDR3 is TGTGCCAGCAGCTTAGCGGGGGACGTAAGTGGCTACACCTTC. It is translated as CASSLAGDVSGYTF.

The chain couples TRBV6-5 to TRBJ2-5, with D possibly matching TRBD1 (5 bases). Germline CDR1 and CDR2: MNHEY and SVGAGI. CDR3 size: 16 residues. V shed 3 bases and J shed 5 bases, with 19 bases lying between them. Here the CDR3 DNA reads TGTGCCAGCAGTTATCGTCCAGGGCTGGGTGGGGAGACCCAGTACTTC. Translating gives CASSYRPGLGGETQYF.

The gene calls are TRBV29-1 and TRBJ2-1, with D unresolved. V lost 5 bases and J 4 bases, leaving 12 bases between the germline ends. This CDR3 spans 13 amino acids. Per germline, CDR1 SQVTM and CDR2 ANQGSEA. The CDR3 sequence is CSVIVPLYNEQFF. Written as DNA, the CDR3 is TGCAGCGTTATAGTCCCCCTTTACAATGAGCAGTTCTTC.

The V gene is TRBV4-1, the J gene TRBJ1-5; D is uncertain. From germline, CDR1 is MGHRA and CDR2 YSYEKL. The CDR3 is 14 residues long. The V and J ends lost 1 base and 10 bases respectively, with 14 bases between them. Written as DNA, the CDR3 is TGCGCCAGCAGCCAAGTCGGACGGATAGAACCCCAGCATTTT. As protein: CASSQVGRIEPQHF.

The chain combines TRBV6-5 with TRBJ1-2; D is possibly TRBD1 (5 bases). Trimming took off 1 base at V and 6 bases at J, with 15 bases between the two ends. Germline CDR1 is MNHEY and CDR2 is SVGAGI. The CDR3 runs to 15 residues. CDR3 bases: TGTGCCAGCAGTTACTTAATTGGGGGGATGGATGGCTACACCTTC. Its protein product is CASSYLIGGMDGYTF.